The text below deals with one TCR beta chain. Its antigen is not known. This entry belongs to a study of CD8 T cells in ankylosing spondylitis. Study outcomes and limitations: Characteristic of ankylosing spondylitis blood, it appeared, was a TCR beta motif comprising several highly homologous variants.

TCRdb fed the 5' RACE reads into MiXCR, producing one record per CDR3 protein. The sample has roughly 440,000 distinct CDR3 sequences; approximately 17% are singletons. V was cut by 3 bases and J by 0 bases, with 9 bases left in between. This CDR3 is 13 amino acids long. Germline CDR1 reads SQVTM; CDR2 reads ANQGSEA. What was sequenced was blood, either unsorted or a sorted T cell fraction (not recorded which). This receptor was taken from a male donor with ankylosing spondylitis. The chain uses TRBV29-1 and TRBJ2-7, with D possibly being TRBD2 (6 bases). This chain's CDR3 is CSVDTGSSYEQYF. Written as DNA, the CDR3 is TGCAGCGTTGACACCGGGAGCTCCTACGAGCAGTACTTC.